Included here is one T cell receptor (beta chain) sequence, with context. Original methodology: Reference gene primer amplification gave nucleated cell count estimates. The method was immunoSEQ multiplex PCR; TCRdb's version includes in-frame clones alone and lacks a portion of them. V, J and clone size reflect that table, while D and trimming were determined from the DNA. This sample has 120,000 to 150,000 clones, with approximately 85% found just once. This CDR3 is built from 15 residues. In germline, CDR1 is MNHNY, CDR2 SVGAGI (reference sequence). After removal of 6 bases from V and 7 bases from J, the junction contained 10 bases not matched to a gene. These data come from a study of blood T cell repertoires in COVID-19. The overall study: In each case, the material was cDNA or gDNA derived from T cells, B-cell-depleted T cells, or PBMCs.

The sequence came from a man in his forties or fifties with acute or convalescent COVID-19. This chain links TRBV6-6 with TRBJ2-1, with 9 bases matching TRBD2. Sequencing input: peripheral blood. The CDR3 DNA reads as TGTGCCAGCAGCCGGACTAGCGCCCGATTGAATGAGCAGTTCTTC. Protein: CASSRTSARLNEQFF.